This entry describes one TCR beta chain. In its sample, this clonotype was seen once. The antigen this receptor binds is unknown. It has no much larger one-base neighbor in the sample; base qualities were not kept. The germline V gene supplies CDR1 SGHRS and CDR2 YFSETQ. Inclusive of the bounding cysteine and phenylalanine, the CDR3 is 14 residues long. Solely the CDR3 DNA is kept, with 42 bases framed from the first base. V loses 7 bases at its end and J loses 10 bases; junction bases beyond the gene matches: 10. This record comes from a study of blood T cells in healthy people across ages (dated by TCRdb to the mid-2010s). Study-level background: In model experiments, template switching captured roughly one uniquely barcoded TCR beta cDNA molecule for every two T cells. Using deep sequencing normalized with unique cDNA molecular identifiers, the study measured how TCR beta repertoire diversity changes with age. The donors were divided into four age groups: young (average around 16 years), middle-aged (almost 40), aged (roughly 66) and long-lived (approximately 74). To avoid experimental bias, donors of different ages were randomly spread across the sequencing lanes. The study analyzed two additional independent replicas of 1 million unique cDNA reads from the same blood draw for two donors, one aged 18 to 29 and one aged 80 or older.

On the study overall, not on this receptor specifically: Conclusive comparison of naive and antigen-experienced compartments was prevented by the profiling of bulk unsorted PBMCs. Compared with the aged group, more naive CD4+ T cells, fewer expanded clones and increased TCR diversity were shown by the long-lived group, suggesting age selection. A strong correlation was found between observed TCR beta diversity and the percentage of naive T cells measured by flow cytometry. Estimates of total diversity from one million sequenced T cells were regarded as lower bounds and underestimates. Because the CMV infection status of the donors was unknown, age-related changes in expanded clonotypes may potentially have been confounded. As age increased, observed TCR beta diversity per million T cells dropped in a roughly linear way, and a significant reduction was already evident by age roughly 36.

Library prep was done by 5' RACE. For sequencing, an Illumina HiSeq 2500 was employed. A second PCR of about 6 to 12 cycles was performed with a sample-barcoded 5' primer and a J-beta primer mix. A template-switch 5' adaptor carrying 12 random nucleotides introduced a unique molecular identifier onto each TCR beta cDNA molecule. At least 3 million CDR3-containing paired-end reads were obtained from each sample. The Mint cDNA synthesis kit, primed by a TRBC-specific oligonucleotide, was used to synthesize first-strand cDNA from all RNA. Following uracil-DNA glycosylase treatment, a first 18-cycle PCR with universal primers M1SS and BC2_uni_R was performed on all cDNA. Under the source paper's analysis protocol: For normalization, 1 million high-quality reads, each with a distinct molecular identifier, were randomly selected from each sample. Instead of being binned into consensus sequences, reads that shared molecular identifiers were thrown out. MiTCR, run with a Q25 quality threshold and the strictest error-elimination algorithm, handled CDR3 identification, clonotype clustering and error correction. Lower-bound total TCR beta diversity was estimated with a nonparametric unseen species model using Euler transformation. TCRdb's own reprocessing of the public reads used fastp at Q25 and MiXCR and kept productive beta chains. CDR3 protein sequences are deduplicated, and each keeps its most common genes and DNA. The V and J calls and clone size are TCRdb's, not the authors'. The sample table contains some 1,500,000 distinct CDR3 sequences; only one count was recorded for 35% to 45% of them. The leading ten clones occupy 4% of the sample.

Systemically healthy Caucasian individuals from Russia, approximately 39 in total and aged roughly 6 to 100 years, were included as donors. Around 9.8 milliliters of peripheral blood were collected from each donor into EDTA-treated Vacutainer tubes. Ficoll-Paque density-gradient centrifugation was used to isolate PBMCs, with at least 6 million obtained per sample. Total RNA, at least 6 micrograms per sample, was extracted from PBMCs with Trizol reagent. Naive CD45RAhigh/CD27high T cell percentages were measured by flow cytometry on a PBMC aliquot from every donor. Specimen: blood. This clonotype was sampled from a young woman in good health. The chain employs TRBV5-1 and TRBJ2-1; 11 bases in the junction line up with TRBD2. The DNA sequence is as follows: TGCGCCAGCCATAGCGGGAGGGCCGGAAGGGAGCAGTTCTTC. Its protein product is CASHSGRAGREQFF. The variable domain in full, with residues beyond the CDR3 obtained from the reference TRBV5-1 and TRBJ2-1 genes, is KAGVTQTPRYLIKTRGQQVTLSCSPISGHRSVSWYQQTPGQGLQFLFEYFSETQRNKGNFPGRFSGRQFSNSRSEMNVSTLELGDSALYLCASHSGRAGREQFFGPGTRLTVL.